This T cell receptor beta chain is drawn from a study of T cell responses to AZD1222 COVID-19 vaccine. Study findings and constraints: Two doses of AZD1222 preceded a rise in Spike-specific TCR breadth and depth. Just a handful of AZD1222 recipients tested seropositive at baseline.

Measured with immunoSEQ multiplex PCR; TCRdb has only the in-frame clones, and not every one. The sample has about 150,000 clones; over 75% are singletons. In the case of this clone: What it binds is unknown.

From germline, CDR1 is MNHEY and CDR2 SVGAGI. Trimming pared 6 bases from V and 7 bases from J, leaving 10 bases between. This CDR3 has 12 amino acids. This chain connects TRBV6-5 to TRBJ1-5; D is unclear. Material: peripheral blood, obtained on day 0 of AZD1222 vaccination. This TCR was sampled from an adult in good health. The CDR3 bases are TGTGCCAGCAGGGGCCCGGGCCAGCCCCAGCATTTT. Translated, it gives CASRGPGQPQHF.